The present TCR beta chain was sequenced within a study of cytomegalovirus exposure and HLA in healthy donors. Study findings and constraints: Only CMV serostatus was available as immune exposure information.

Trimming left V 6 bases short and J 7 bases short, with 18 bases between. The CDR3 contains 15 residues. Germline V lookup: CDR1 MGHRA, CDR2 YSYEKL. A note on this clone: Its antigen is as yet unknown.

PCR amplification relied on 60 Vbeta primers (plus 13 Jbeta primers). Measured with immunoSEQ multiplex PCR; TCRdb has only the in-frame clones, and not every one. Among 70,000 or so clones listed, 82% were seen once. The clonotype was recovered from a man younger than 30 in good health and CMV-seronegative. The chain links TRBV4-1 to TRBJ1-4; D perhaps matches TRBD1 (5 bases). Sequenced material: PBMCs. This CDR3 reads CASRLKGGAPEKLFF. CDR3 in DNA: TGCGCCAGCAGATTAAAAGGCGGGGCCCCTGAAAAACTGTTTTTT.